The present T cell receptor (beta chain) was sequenced within a study of T cell responses to AZD1222 COVID-19 vaccine. At the level of the study: Some second doses came at about 4 weeks and others at about 12 weeks; these were pooled.

The CDR3 consists of 15 residues. Germline CDR1 SGHAT, CDR2 FQNNGV. V shed 10 bases, J shed 0 bases, and the junction held 9 bases outside the gene matches. Some clones are missing from TCRdb's copy, which holds only in-frame ones; the method was immunoSEQ multiplex PCR. The data hold some 160,000 clones, with approximately 89% observed a single time. V and J are TRBV11-2 and TRBJ1-3; TRBD1 matches at 7 bases. Material: peripheral blood, obtained on day 0 of AZD1222 vaccination. The sequence was obtained from an adult in good health. CDR3 bases: TGTGCCACCCACAGGGGTCTCACCTCTGGAAACACCATATATTTT. Translation gives CATHRGLTSGNTIYF.